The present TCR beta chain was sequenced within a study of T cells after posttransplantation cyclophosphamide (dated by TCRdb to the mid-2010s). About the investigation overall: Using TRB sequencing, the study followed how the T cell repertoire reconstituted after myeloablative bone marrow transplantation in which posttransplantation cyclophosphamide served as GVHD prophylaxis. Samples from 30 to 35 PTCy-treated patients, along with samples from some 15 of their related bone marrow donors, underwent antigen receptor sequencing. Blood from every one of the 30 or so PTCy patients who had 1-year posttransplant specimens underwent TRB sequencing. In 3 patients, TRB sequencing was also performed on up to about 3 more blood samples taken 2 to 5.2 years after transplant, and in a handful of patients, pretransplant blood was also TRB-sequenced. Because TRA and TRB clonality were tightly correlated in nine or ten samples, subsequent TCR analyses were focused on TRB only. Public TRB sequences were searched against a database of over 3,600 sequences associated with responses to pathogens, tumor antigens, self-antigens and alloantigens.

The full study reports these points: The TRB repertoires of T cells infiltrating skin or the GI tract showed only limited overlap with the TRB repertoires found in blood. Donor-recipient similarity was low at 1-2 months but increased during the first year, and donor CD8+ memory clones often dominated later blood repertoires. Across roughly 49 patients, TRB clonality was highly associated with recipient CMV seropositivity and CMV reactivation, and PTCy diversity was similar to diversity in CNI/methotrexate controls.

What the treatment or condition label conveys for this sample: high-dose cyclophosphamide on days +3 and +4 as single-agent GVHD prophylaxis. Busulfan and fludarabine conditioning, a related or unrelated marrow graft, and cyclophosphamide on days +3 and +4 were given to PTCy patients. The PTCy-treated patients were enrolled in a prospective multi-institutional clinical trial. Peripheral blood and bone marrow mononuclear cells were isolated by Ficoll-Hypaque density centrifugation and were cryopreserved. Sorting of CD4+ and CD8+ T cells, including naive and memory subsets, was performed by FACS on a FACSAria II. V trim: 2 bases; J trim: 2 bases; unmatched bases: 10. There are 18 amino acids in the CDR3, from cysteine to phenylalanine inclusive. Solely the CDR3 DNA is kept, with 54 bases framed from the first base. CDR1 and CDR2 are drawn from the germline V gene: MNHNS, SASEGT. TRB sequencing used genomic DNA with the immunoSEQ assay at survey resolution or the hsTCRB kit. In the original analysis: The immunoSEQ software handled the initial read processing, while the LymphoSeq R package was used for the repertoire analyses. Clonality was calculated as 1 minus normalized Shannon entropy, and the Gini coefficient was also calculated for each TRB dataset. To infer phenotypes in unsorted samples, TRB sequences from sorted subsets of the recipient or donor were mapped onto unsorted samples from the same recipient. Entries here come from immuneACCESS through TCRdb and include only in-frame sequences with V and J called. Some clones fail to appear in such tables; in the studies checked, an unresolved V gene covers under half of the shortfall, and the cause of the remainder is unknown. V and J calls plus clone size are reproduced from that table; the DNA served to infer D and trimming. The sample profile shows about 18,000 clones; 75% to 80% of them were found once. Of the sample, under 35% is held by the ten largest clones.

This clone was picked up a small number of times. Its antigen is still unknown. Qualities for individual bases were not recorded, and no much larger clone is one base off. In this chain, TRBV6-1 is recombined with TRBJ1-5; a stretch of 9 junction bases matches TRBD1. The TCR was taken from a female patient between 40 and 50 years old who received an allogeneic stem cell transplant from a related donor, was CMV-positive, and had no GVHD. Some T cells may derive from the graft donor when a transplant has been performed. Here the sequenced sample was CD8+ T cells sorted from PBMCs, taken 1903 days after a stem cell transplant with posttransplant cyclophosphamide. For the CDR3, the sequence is CASSEWPSQGAGNQPQHF. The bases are TGTGCCAGCAGTGAATGGCCTTCACAGGGGGCTGGCAATCAGCCCCAGCATTTT.